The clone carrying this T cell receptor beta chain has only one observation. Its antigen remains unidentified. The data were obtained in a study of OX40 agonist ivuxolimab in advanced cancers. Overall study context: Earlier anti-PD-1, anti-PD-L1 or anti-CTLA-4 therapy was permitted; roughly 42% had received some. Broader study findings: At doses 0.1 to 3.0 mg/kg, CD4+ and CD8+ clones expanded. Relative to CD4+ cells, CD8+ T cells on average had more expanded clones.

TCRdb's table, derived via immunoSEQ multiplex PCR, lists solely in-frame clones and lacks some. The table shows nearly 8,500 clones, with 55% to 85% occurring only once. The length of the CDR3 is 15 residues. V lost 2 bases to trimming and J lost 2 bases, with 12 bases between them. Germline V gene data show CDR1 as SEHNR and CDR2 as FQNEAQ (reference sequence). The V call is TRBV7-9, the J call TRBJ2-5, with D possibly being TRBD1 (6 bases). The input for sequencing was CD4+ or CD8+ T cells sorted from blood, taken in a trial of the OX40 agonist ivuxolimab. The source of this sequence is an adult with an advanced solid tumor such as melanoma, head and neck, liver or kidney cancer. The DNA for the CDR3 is TGTGCCAGCAGCTTACGTACAGGGCGACAAGAGACCCAGTACTTC. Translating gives CASSLRTGRQETQYF.